This record looks at one TCR beta chain sequence and its context. Its specificity is not known. The sample is drawn from a study of T cell responses to AZD1222 COVID-19 vaccine. Study-level background: Doses given second, at about 4 or about 12 weeks, were pooled. Study-wide findings and caveats: Just a handful of people given AZD1222 tested seropositive at baseline. Vaccine-related CD4 TCRs covered spike, predominating at 160-218 and 743-854. Most donors were white British, females outnumbered males, and clonal diversity was possibly underestimated.

The method was immunoSEQ multiplex PCR; TCRdb's version includes in-frame clones alone and lacks a portion of them. Seen here are roughly 120,000 clones, roughly 88% observed once, and the top ten hold approximately 9.6%. The TCR was taken from an adult in good health. This material consisted of peripheral blood, taken on day 0 of AZD1222 vaccination.

CDR3 DNA: TGTGCCAGCAGTTTACGGCAGGGTAGTTCACCCCTCCACTTT. This gives the protein CASSLRQGSSPLHF. V usage is TRBV27 and J usage is TRBJ1-6; perhaps TRBD1 as D (5 bases). The V end was cut by 2 bases, the J end by 9 bases, with 11 bases between. The CDR3 spans 14 residues. Germline loops: CDR1 MNHEY, CDR2 SMNVEV (reference sequence).